This T cell receptor (beta chain) was profiled in a study of somatic mutations in cytotoxic T cells in rheumatoid arthritis. Overall study: Blood (just under 31 ml EDTA) from each patient was taken right after diagnosis, before any treatment.

V shed 2 bases and J shed 5 bases, with 13 bases lying between them. This CDR3 spans 14 amino acids. The germline V gene encodes CDR1 SGHTA and CDR2 FQGNSA. Study results and limitations: Within the rheumatoid arthritis patients, CD8+ clonality went up as age increased (Spearman r ~ 0.49). The same was not true of the healthy controls.

About this clone itself: The antigen is undetermined.

Here immunoSEQ multiplex PCR was the method, and the copy in TCRdb shows in-frame clones only, minus some. This sample has some 14,000 clones; 65% to 80% occur once, and the top ten carry around 15%. The chain is built from TRBV7-2 and TRBJ2-7; a weak D match, TRBD1 (7 bases). The sample consisted of CD8+ T cells sorted from blood. The source of this sequence is an adult with rheumatoid arthritis. In nucleotides, the CDR3 is TGTGCCAGCAGCTTACCTCAGGGGGGCGACGAGCAGTACTTC. Translation gives CASSLPQGGDEQYF.